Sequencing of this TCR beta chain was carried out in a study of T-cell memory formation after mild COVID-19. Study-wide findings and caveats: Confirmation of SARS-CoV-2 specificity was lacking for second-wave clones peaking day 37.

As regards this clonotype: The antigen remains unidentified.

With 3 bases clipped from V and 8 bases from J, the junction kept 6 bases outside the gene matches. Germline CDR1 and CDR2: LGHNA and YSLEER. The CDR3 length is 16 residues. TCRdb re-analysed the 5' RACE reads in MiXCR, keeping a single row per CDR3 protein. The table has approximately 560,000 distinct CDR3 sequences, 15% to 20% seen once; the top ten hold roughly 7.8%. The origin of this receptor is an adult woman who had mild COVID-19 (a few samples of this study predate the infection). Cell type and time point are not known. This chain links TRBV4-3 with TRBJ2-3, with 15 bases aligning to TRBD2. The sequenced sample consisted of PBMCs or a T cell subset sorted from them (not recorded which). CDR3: CASSQVPGLAGGTQYF. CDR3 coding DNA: TGCGCCAGCAGCCAGGTACCGGGACTAGCGGGAGGTACGCAGTATTTT.